This is a list of T cell receptor beta chains from one sample in a study of regulatory T cells in long-lasting Graves disease. TCRdb processed the multiplex PCR reads anew with MiXCR; each CDR3 protein has one entry. The sample has approximately 690,000 distinct CDR3 sequences, about 30% seen once. This specimen was peripheral blood mononuclear cells (PBMCs), taken when the disease was refractory, from a patient treated with antithyroid drugs. The receptors come from a female donor with Graves disease. Both conserved end residues are part of each CDR3. A D gene is named only where the DNA matches it firmly. Clone size, where shown, is once, few, many, or a class for clones that have expanded.

v_call,clone_size,j_call,d_call,cdr3_aa,cdr3_nt
TRBV27,.,TRBJ1-1,.,CASSSPSDRTNTEAFF,TGTGCCAGCAGTTCTCCCTCCGACAGGACAAACACTGAAGCTTTCTTT
TRBV20-1,.,TRBJ2-5,TRBD2,CSARGGGAGVETQYF,TGCAGTGCTAGAGGGGGAGGAGCGGGAGTTGAGACCCAGTACTTC
TRBV5-1,few,TRBJ1-1,TRBD1,CASSLGQGRVTEAFF,TGCGCCAGCAGCTTGGGACAGGGGAGGGTCACTGAAGCTTTCTTT
TRBV2,many,TRBJ2-7,.,CASQLNRVGNF,TGTGCCAGCCAGCTCAACAGGGTCGGAAACTTC
TRBV12-3/TRBV12-4,.,TRBJ2-7,.,CASSPEIREQYF,TGTGCCAGCAGCCCTGAAATCCGGGAGCAGTACTTC
TRBV28,.,TRBJ1-6,.,CASSGQGNNSPLHF,TGTGCCAGCAGCGGACAAGGGAATAATTCACCCCTCCACTTT
TRBV12-3/TRBV12-4,.,TRBJ1-6,.,CASSGDGNSPLHF,TGTGCCAGCAGTGGGGACGGGAATTCACCCCTCCACTTT
TRBV16,few,TRBJ1-2,.,CASSQSRTRANYGYTF,TGTGCCAGCAGCCAATCTAGGACTCGAGCTAACTATGGCTACACCTTC
TRBV27,.,TRBJ1-2,.,CASSHRRGGYGYTF,TGTGCCAGCAGCCACCGTAGGGGCGGATATGGCTACACCTTC
TRBV12-3/TRBV12-4,.,TRBJ2-7,.,CASSFSVSTYEQYF,TGTGCCAGCAGTTTTAGTGTATCCACCTACGAGCAGTACTTC
TRBV7-2,.,TRBJ1-5,.,CASSAPGGAGQPQHF,TGTGCCAGCAGCGCCCCGGGCGGGGCAGGTCAGCCCCAGCATTTT
TRBV12-3/TRBV12-4,few,TRBJ1-1,.,CASSLRGDLGAFF,TGTGCCAGCAGTTTAAGGGGGGATCTAGGAGCTTTCTTT
TRBV2,few,TRBJ1-4,.,CASKRQALNEKLFF,TGTGCCAGTAAAAGACAGGCACTTAATGAAAAACTGTTTTTT
TRBV27,many,TRBJ1-5,TRBD1,CASRSSGGPQPQHF,TGTGCCAGCAGATCTTCAGGGGGCCCTCAGCCCCAGCATTTT
TRBV20-1,many,TRBJ2-5,TRBD2,CSARGLAGAQETQYF,TGCAGTGCTAGAGGACTAGCGGGAGCACAAGAGACCCAGTACTTC
TRBV30,.,TRBJ1-5,.,CAWSDHSNQPQHF,TGTGCCTGGAGTGATCATAGCAATCAGCCCCAGCATTTT
TRBV5-1,few,TRBJ1-1,.,CASSFRQATEAFF,TGCGCCAGCAGCTTTCGACAGGCCACTGAAGCTTTCTTT
TRBV20-1,few,TRBJ1-5,.,CSARAAGWYSNQPQHF,TGCAGTGCTAGAGCGGCAGGGTGGTATAGCAATCAGCCCCAGCATTTT
TRBV12-3/TRBV12-4,few,TRBJ1-5,.,CASSPRRRNQPQHF,TGTGCCAGCAGTCCCCGACGTCGCAATCAGCCCCAGCATTTT
TRBV12-3/TRBV12-4,few,TRBJ1-5,.,CASSLAPRADQPQHF,TGTGCCAGCAGTTTAGCGCCAAGGGCCGATCAGCCCCAGCATTTT
TRBV20-1,few,TRBJ1-1,.,CSAPVWEEAFF,TGCAGTGCTCCTGTATGGGAGGAAGCTTTCTTT
TRBV15,few,TRBJ2-2,.,CATSREIGFTGELFF,TGTGCCACCAGCAGAGAGATTGGGTTCACCGGGGAGCTGTTTTTT